The clone carrying this T cell receptor (beta chain) was counted only a few times. The antigen is unknown. The data were obtained in a study of cytotoxic CD8 clonotypes in ibrutinib-treated CLL. Study-level information: Partial responses totalled roughly 25 and complete responses 2; after median roughly 68 months, roughly 14 remained remitted and approximately 12 progressed.

The data were produced by immunoSEQ multiplex PCR, yet TCRdb's version contains in-frame clones alone and is incomplete. The table records over 70,000 clones, 85% to 90% of them present only once. Broader study findings: Baseline values of clonality outstripped age-matched healthy donors and followed circulating CD8+ T-cell counts. Sustained-remission and progressing patients diverged in sampling times.

Sample: PBMCs, taken before ibrutinib treatment. The clonotype was recovered from a human donor with chronic lymphocytic leukemia.

The DNA for the CDR3 is TGTGCCAGCAGTTACGTTAGCATGGGGGGACAGCCCCAGCATTTT. Encoded protein: CASSYVSMGGQPQHF. This rearrangement joins TRBV6-6 to TRBJ1-5, with D tentatively TRBD1 (5 bases). V lost 2 bases to trimming and J lost 7 bases, with 15 bases between them. There are 15 residues in the CDR3. Germline CDR1 and CDR2: MNHNY and SVGAGI (reference sequence).